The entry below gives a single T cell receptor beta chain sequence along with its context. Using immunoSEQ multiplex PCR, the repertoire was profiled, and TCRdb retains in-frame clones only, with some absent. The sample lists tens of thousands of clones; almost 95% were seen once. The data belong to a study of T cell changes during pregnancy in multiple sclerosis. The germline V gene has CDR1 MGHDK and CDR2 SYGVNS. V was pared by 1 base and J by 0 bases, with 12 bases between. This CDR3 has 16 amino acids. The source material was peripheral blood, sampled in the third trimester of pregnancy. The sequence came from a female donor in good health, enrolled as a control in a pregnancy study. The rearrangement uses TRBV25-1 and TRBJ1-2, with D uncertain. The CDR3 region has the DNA TGTGCCAGCAGTGAATTACCCGGGGATGCTAACTATGGCTACACCTTC. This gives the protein CASSELPGDANYGYTF.